The rows below give T cell receptor beta chains drawn from one sample of a study of blood T cell repertoires in COVID-19. The repertoire was sequenced with immunoSEQ multiplex PCR; TCRdb's copy has only in-frame clones and lacks some. The table has around 93,000 clones, roughly 79% seen once. The sample comprised peripheral blood. These TCRs come from a woman aged 80 or older with acute or convalescent COVID-19. The CDR3 runs from the conserved cysteine through the conserved F or W. D genes are given only for firm matches. Only some rows state a clone size, as once, few, many or a class for expanded clones.

- | TRBJ2-3 | TRBV9 | TRBD1 | TGTGCCAGCAGCGTTGACAGGGGGCTAGATACGCAGTATTTT | CASSVDRGLDTQYF
- | TRBJ1-2 | TRBV27 | - | TGTGCCAGCAGTCCAATTAAGGCGGGTGAAGACTATGGCTACACCTTC | CASSPIKAGEDYGYTF
- | TRBJ1-2 | TRBV7-9 | TRBD1 | TGTGCCAGCAGCTTACTTGGGACAGTTAACTTCACCTTC | CASSLLGTVNFTF
- | TRBJ1-6 | TRBV5-6 | - | TGTGCCAGCAGCTTGCTCCGGGGGAGAGAGGATTCACCCCTCCACTTT | CASSLLRGREDSPLHF
- | TRBJ1-5 | TRBV29-1 | TRBD1 | TGCAGCGCCGTAGCAGCCGAGCCGGGACAGGACTATAGCAATCAGCCCCAGCATTTT | CSAVAAEPGQDYSNQPQHF
few | TRBJ2-5 | TRBV19 | - | TGTGCCAGTAGTGACCTGACTAGTGAGACCCAGTACTTC | CASSDLTSETQYF
- | TRBJ1-5 | TRBV27 | TRBD1 | TGTGCCAGCAGTTTTCAGGGGGCAAATCAGCCCCAGCATTTT | CASSFQGANQPQHF
- | TRBJ1-2 | TRBV5-4 | - | TGTGCCAGCAGCTTCAGCGGACTGGATGGCTACACCTTC | CASSFSGLDGYTF
once | TRBJ1-2 | TRBV18 | TRBD1 | TGTGCCAGCTCCCTACGGACAGGCGAAGGCTACACCTTC | CASSLRTGEGYTF
- | TRBJ2-1 | TRBV18 | - | TGTGCCAGCTCACCCGGACATAATGAGCAGTTCTTC | CASSPGHNEQFF
once | TRBJ2-3 | TRBV12-3/TRBV12-4 | - | TGTGCCAGCAGTCAGAGACAGACAGATACGCAGTATTTT | CASSQRQTDTQYF
once | TRBJ2-1 | TRBV27 | TRBD2 | TGTGCCAGCAGTTTACGGCTAGCGGGAGGGCCCGGATACAATGAGCAGTTCTTC | CASSLRLAGGPGYNEQFF
once | TRBJ2-2 | TRBV30 | - | TGTGCCTGGAGGTGGCGGGAAGGGACCGGGGAGCTGTTTTTT | CAWRWREGTGELFF
- | TRBJ2-7 | TRBV5-1 | - | TGCGCCAGCAGCTTGCCCCCAGGGAACTCTCCCTACGAGCAGTACTTC | CASSLPPGNSPYEQYF
- | TRBJ1-2 | TRBV15 | - | TGTGCCACCAGCAGAGATCAGGAGGTTCACTATGGCTACACCTTC | CATSRDQEVHYGYTF
- | TRBJ1-3 | TRBV29-1 | - | TGCAGCGTTGAAGATCCTCAAACGGGAGGAAACACCATATATTTT | CSVEDPQTGGNTIYF
once | TRBJ1-2 | TRBV6-1 | - | TGTGCCAGCAGTGACGGCCGGGGGTTTGGCCAGAGCCACCTCTATGGCTACACCTTC | CASSDGRGFGQSHLYGYTF
- | TRBJ1-5 | TRBV19 | TRBD1 | TGTGCCAGTAGCACCGGGACAGTGAACAATCAGCCCCAGCATTTT | CASSTGTVNNQPQHF
- | TRBJ2-3 | TRBV28 | - | TGTGCCAGCGGAAAACCGGGCCTCGGGAGAGATACGCAGTATTTT | CASGKPGLGRDTQYF
- | TRBJ2-5 | TRBV11-1 | - | TGTGCCAGCTTGCCCACTGGAAACGCGGGAGAGACCCAGTACTTC | CASLPTGNAGETQYF
- | TRBJ2-7 | TRBV4-1 | - | TGCGCCAGCAGCCAAGACCCGACAGGTATCCCCTACGAGCAGTACTTC | CASSQDPTGIPYEQYF
- | TRBJ2-7 | TRBV7-7 | - | TGTGCTAGCAGCTTAGGCTATGGGGCAGGGACAACCTACGAGCAGTACTTC | CASSLGYGAGTTYEQYF
- | TRBJ2-1 | TRBV6-1 | - | TGTGCCAGCAGTGAAACTTACAATGAGCAGTTCTTC | CASSETYNEQFF
- | TRBJ2-1 | TRBV7-2 | TRBD2 | TGTGCCAGCAGCTTAGGCGGGGGGGCCTTCGATGAGCAGTTCTTC | CASSLGGGAFDEQFF
- | TRBJ1-2 | TRBV4-2 | - | TGTGCCAGCAGCCAAGAGGGGGCAGGCAACTATGGCTACACCTTC | CASSQEGAGNYGYTF
- | TRBJ1-1 | TRBV7-2 | TRBD1 | TGTGCCAGCAGCTCTCTGGGACAGGCGGGATGGGGCACTGAAGCTTTCTTT | CASSSLGQAGWGTEAFF
- | TRBJ2-1 | TRBV7-3 | TRBD2 | TGTGCCAGCAGCCCCCCGGGAGGGGGTGAGCAGTTCTTC | CASSPPGGGEQFF
- | TRBJ1-2 | TRBV6-5 | TRBD1 | TGTGCCAGCAGTCATGACAGGGCGGCCTATGGCTACACCTTC | CASSHDRAAYGYTF
- | TRBJ2-4 | TRBV19 | TRBD1 | TGTGCCAGTAGACAGGGGGCAGCCAAAAACATTCAGTACTTC | CASRQGAAKNIQYF
- | TRBJ1-2 | TRBV29-1 | - | TGCAGCGGAGGCCGGGAACGGGGCTATGGCTACACCTTC | CSGGRERGYGYTF
once | TRBJ1-1 | TRBV7-3 | TRBD1 | TGTGCCAGCAGCCCTCATCAGGGGGCGCAGAATGAAGCTTTCTTT | CASSPHQGAQNEAFF
few | TRBJ1-1 | TRBV28 | - | TGTGCCAGCAGTTCGGGGGACACTGAAGCTTTCTTT | CASSSGDTEAFF
- | TRBJ1-5 | TRBV6-5 | TRBD1 | TGTGCCAGCATCGGACAGGGCAGCAATCAGCCCCAGCATTTT | CASIGQGSNQPQHF
once | TRBJ2-3 | TRBV5-4 | - | TGTGCCAGCAGCCCTCGGCAGGGGCGGATGGTTGCAGATACGCAGTATTTT | CASSPRQGRMVADTQYF
- | TRBJ1-1 | TRBV30 | TRBD1 | TGTGCCTGGAGTGACATCGGGACAGACAAGAAAGCTTTCTTT | CAWSDIGTDKKAFF
few | TRBJ2-7 | TRBV7-2 | TRBD1 | TGTGCCAGCAGCACATGGACAGGGAGCAACGAGCAGTACTTC | CASSTWTGSNEQYF
few | TRBJ1-3 | TRBV10-3 | TRBD1 | TGTGCCACCCTCCGGACAGGGAATAGTAACACCATATATTTT | CATLRTGNSNTIYF
- | TRBJ1-1 | TRBV28 | TRBD1 | TGTGCCAGCTGTCAGGGGGGAGTCACTGAAGCTTTCTTT | CASCQGGVTEAFF
- | TRBJ2-5 | TRBV11-1 | TRBD2 | TGTGCCAGCAGGCGGGGGGGGGAAAGGGAGACCCAGTACTTC | CASRRGGERETQYF
- | TRBJ1-1 | TRBV18 | - | TGTGCCAGCTCACCCCGAAACACGGGTACGGAAGCTTTCTTT | CASSPRNTGTEAFF
- | TRBJ2-5 | TRBV19 | - | TGTGCCAGTAGCCGAGCGACAGGAGAAGAGACCCAGTACTTC | CASSRATGEETQYF
- | TRBJ1-5 | TRBV28 | TRBD1 | TGTGCCAGCAGTCCTGGGACAGTTGGGCTGGGGCCCCAGCATTTT | CASSPGTVGLGPQHF
- | TRBJ2-5 | TRBV19 | TRBD2 | TGTGCCAGTAGTCCCCGGGCCGGGCGAGCGGGACAAGAGACCCAGTACTTC | CASSPRAGRAGQETQYF
- | TRBJ1-5 | TRBV12-3/TRBV12-4 | - | TGTGCCAGCAGTTTATCAGGGCGCCAGCCCCAGCATTTT | CASSLSGRQPQHF
many | TRBJ1-3 | TRBV4-2 | - | TGTGCCAGCAGCGCGAGGTTCTCTGGAAACACCATATATTTT | CASSARFSGNTIYF
- | TRBJ2-3 | TRBV4-3 | - | TGCGCCAGCAGCCAAACGGTCCCCGGGACAACCAGGGAAAAAGATACGCAGTATTTT | CASSQTVPGTTREKDTQYF
few | TRBJ2-5 | TRBV5-4 | - | TGTGCCAGCAGCTTGGACCCGGGGAAAAAGGAGACCCAGTACTTC | CASSLDPGKKETQYF
- | TRBJ2-1 | TRBV4-2 | TRBD2 | TGTGCCAGCAGCCAAGTTGCGGGAGTGTCCTACAATGAGCAGTTCTTC | CASSQVAGVSYNEQFF
few | TRBJ1-3 | TRBV7-8 | - | TGTGCCAGCAGCCTAGCCTATGGGGGGGCCTCTGGAAACACCATATATTTT | CASSLAYGGASGNTIYF
- | TRBJ2-7 | TRBV27 | - | TGTGCCAGCAGGAAGCTGCGGGACGGCTCCTACGAGCAGTACTTC | CASRKLRDGSYEQYF
- | TRBJ1-1 | TRBV6-5 | - | TGTGCCACAGGGAATTCTGCTGAAGCTTTCTTT | CATGNSAEAFF
- | TRBJ1-4 | TRBV15 | - | TGTGCCACCAGCAGGGAGACTAATGAAAAACTGTTTTTT | CATSRETNEKLFF